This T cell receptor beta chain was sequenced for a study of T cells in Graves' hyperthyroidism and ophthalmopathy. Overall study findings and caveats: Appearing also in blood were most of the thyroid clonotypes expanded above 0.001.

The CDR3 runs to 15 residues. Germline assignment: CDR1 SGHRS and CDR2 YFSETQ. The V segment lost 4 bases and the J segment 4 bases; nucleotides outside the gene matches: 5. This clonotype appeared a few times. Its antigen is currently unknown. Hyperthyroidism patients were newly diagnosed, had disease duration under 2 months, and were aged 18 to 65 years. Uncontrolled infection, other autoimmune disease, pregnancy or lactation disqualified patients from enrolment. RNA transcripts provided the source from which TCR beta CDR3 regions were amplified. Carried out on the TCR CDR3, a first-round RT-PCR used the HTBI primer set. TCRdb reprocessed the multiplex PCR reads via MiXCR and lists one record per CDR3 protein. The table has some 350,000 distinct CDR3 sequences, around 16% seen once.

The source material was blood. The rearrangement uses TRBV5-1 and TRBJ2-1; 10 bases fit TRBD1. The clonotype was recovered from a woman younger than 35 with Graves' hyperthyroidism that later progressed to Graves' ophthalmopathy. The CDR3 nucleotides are TGCGCCAGCAGCCCCCGGGACAGGGGATACAATGAGCAGTTCTTC. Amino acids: CASSPRDRGYNEQFF.